Detailed here is one T cell receptor (beta chain). Seattle cases were enrolled at active infection and followed longitudinally. Authors' data handling: Reference gene primer amplification in the assay estimated nucleated cell counts. Sequencing was performed with immunoSEQ multiplex PCR; in TCRdb, only in-frame clones are kept and a portion is missing. The V and J calls and clone size are taken from that table; D and trimming were inferred from the DNA. Found here are approximately 270,000 clones, about 91% of them singletons; the top ten hold around 6.5%. This CDR3 contains 14 residues. Germline trimming cut 6 bases from V and 4 bases from J; bases unmatched to any gene: 6. The germline V gene encodes CDR1 LNHDA and CDR2 SQIVND (reference sequence). This record comes from a study of blood T cell repertoires in COVID-19. Study-wide background: PBMCs, B-cell-depleted T cells, or T cells provided the cDNA or gDNA that made up the material.

The chain is built from TRBV19 and TRBJ2-7; TRBD1 matches 10 bases. The clonotype comes from a woman in her twenties or thirties with COVID-19, enrolled during active disease. The sequencing sample was made of peripheral blood. The CDR3 region has the DNA TGTGCCAGTAGCCGGGGACAGGGGTTTTACGAGCAGTACTTC. Its translation is CASSRGQGFYEQYF.